This is a list of T cell receptor beta chains from one sample in a study of shared clonotypes between healthy human individuals. Profiling relied on immunoSEQ multiplex PCR, and the TCRdb table lists in-frame clones only, not all of them. The table lists millions of clones, around 93% of them singletons. The sample taken for sequencing was naive CD8+ T cells from PBMCs. All receptors derive from a man younger than 30 in good health. Some clones in this sample may be carry-over from other donors' samples. CDR3s leave out the opening cysteine and the closing phenylalanine or tryptophan. A row's size may be missing; if present it is once, few, many or a size class.

size	J	V	CDR3
-	TRBJ1-2	TRBV27	ASSLRTGAYYGYT
-	TRBJ2-3	TRBV7-3	ASSLGTSGRDTQY
-	TRBJ2-5	TRBV7-9	ASSPGQRN
-	TRBJ1-4	TRBV7-8	ASKSTDNYEKLF
-	TRBJ2-5	TRBV11-2	ASSLVREWLQETQY
-	TRBJ2-7	TRBV9	ASSPYADPGEQY
-	TRBJ2-7	TRBV29-1	SVGGLAGGRYEQY
-	TRBJ2-7	TRBV9	ASSVAGGPHEQY
-	TRBJ2-1	TRBV27	ASRLAGGWVYEQF
-	TRBJ2-3	TRBV9	ASSPTTAAVGTDTQY
-	TRBJ2-7	TRBV7-2	ASSLTRAVYEQY
-	TRBJ2-7	TRBV15	ATSRDDGTYEQY
-	TRBJ2-7	TRBV27	ASSFGENYEQY
-	TRBJ2-7	TRBV15	ATSRPGPGLAHEQY
-	TRBJ2-3	TRBV10-2	ASSEMPGTSTSTDTQY
-	TRBJ2-7	TRBV7-8	ASSLYPGLAVEQY
once	TRBJ2-1	TRBV19	ASSRGLDAEQF
-	TRBJ2-1	TRBV29-1	SVPGTAHLYNEQF
-	TRBJ2-7	TRBV5-1	ASSFRASSSYEQY
once	TRBJ2-7	TRBV7-9	ASSPPGYEQY
-	TRBJ2-7	TRBV13	ASSLRDSSYEQY
-	TRBJ2-7	TRBV19	ASSEAPGPPYEQY
once	TRBJ2-5	TRBV19	ASSPRGGQETQY
-	TRBJ2-1	TRBV6-5	ASSYRGAAKNEQF